These 30 T cell receptor beta chains share one sample of origin, sequenced in a study of blood T cells in healthy people across ages. A sample-barcoded 5' primer and a J-beta primer mix were used in a second PCR of roughly 7 to 11 cycles. A single record per CDR3 protein comes from TCRdb applying MiXCR to the 5' RACE reads. Of 1.5 million to 2 million distinct CDR3 sequences in the sample, approximately 30% are singletons; the top ten hold roughly 8.2%. Sequences were obtained from blood. These receptors all come from a woman aged 25 to 39 in good health.

With regard to this clonotype: Since a much larger clone is just one base distant, this may be a read error. The chain joins TRBV29-1 to TRBJ2-5; perhaps TRBD2 as D (6 bases). In germline, CDR1 is SQVTM, CDR2 ANQGSEA. V was shortened by 4 bases and J by 4 bases, with 22 bases between the two germline ends. CDR3 length: 16 amino acids. The chain's CDR3 is CSVGAPSELTGETQYF. The CDR3 region has the DNA TGCAGCGTTGGAGCCCCTAGCGAACTGACGGGAGAGACCCAGTACTTC.

There are a few counts of this clonotype. The rearrangement uses TRBV12-3 or TRBV12-4 and TRBJ1-2; D uncertain. This CDR3 has 13 amino acids. V gave up 5 bases and J gave up 4 bases, with 11 bases separating them. CDR3 nucleotides: TGTGCCAGCAGTCCCCGGAGGGTCTATGGCTACACCTTC. This codes for CASSPRRVYGYTF.

V gene TRBV7-9 combines with J gene TRBJ2-2; 8 bases are a match to TRBD1. The CDR3 is 15 amino acids. Germline V CDR1 and CDR2: SEHNR, FQNEAQ (reference sequence). With 7 bases clipped from V and 3 bases from J, the junction kept 7 bases outside the gene matches. The CDR3, as DNA: TGTGCCAGCACCGGACAGGGTTATGACACCGGGGAGCTGTTTTTT. Encoded protein: CASTGQGYDTGELFF. Together with reference TRBV7-9 and TRBJ2-2, the CDR3 gives the full variable domain: DTGVSQNPRHKITKRGQNVTFRCDPISEHNRLYWYRQTLGQGPEFLTYFQNEAQLEKSRLLSDRFSAERPKGSFSTLEIQRTEQGDSAMYLCASTGQGYDTGELFFGEGSRLTVL.

The chain is built from TRBV6-4 and TRBJ2-5; the D gene could be TRBD1 or TRBD2 (6 bases each). V lost 11 bases, J lost 1 base, and 17 bases lay in between. Germline V gene sequence: CDR1 MRHNA, CDR2 SNTAGT. This CDR3 spans 14 amino acids. The CDR3 DNA reads TGTGCCCCCAGGGGTCCTAGCGTCCAAGAGACCCAGTACTTC. It translates to CAPRGPSVQETQYF.

This clonotype was seen only a few times. The chain is built from TRBV6-6 and TRBJ2-1, with 8 bases identical to TRBD1. Germline V gene lookup returns CDR1 MNHNY and CDR2 SVGAGI (reference sequence). V dropped 6 bases and J dropped 15; count of bases not matched to a gene: 19. This CDR3 contains 15 residues. CDR3 nucleotide sequence: TGTGCCAGCAGCACACCCGGGACAGGCCTTAACCAGGGGTTCTTC. Protein: CASSTPGTGLNQGFF.

J is TRBJ2-7 and V is TRBV13, with a weak D call TRBD1 (5 bases). Germline V gene data show CDR1 as PRHDT and CDR2 as FYEKMQ (reference sequence). Trimming pared 5 bases from V and 5 bases from J, leaving 13 bases between. The CDR3 is 13 residues long. In nucleotides, the CDR3 is TGTGCCAGCAGCAACCAGATGGGGCACGAGCAGTACTTC. It is translated as CASSNQMGHEQYF.

Comment on this clonotype: The junction does not match germline at one end; this may be a read error. The gene calls are TRBV11-3 and TRBJ2-3; no firm D call. CDR1 is SGHNT and CDR2 is YENEEA in the germline V gene. The CDR3 has 12 residues. CDR3 residues: CASSLVPDTKYF. The CDR3 coding sequence is TGTGCCAGCAGCTTAGTTCCAGATACGAAGTATTTT.

The gene calls are TRBV3-1 and TRBJ1-5; D remains unclear. The CDR3 has 14 amino acids. CDR1 LGHDT and CDR2 YNNKEL come from the germline V gene (reference sequence). With 3 bases removed from V and 7 bases from J, the gap between germline ends came to 13 bases. The CDR3 here is CASSQAGSQQPQHF. Here the CDR3 DNA reads TGTGCCAGCAGCCAGGCCGGGTCGCAACAGCCCCAGCATTTT.

The rearrangement uses TRBV20-1 and TRBJ2-3; 7 bases map to TRBD1. The CDR3 totals 17 residues. Germline assignment: CDR1 DFQATT and CDR2 SNEGSKA (reference sequence). Trimming took 1 base from V and 4 from J; bases not matched to a gene: 14. The CDR3 here is CSARGSTGKGGADTQYF. In DNA form, the CDR3 reads TGCAGTGCTAGAGGCTCGACAGGGAAGGGTGGTGCAGATACGCAGTATTTT.

Worth noting for this clonotype: This may arise from a read error, as a much more abundant clone is one base away. The rearrangement links TRBV29-1 to TRBJ2-3; D unresolved. Germline-derived CDR1 and CDR2 are SQVTM and ANQGSEA. Trimming pared 7 bases from V and 2 bases from J, leaving 16 bases between. The CDR3 is made up of 14 amino acids. The CDR3 sequence: CSAVRPYNTDTQYF. CDR3 bases: TGCAGCGCCGTCCGTCCTTATAACACAGATACGCAGTATTTT.

This clonotype was counted between two and nine times. This may be a read error, as it is one base from a much larger clone. V is TRBV20-1 and J is TRBJ2-7; 13 nucleotides line up with TRBD2. The CDR3 has 13 amino acids. Unmatched junction bases numbered 3, after V lost 6 bases and J lost 4 bases. CDR1 and CDR2 (germline): DFQATT, SNEGSKA (reference sequence). This CDR3 is CSAGTSGAYEQYF. DNA for the CDR3: TGCAGTGCGGGGACTAGCGGGGCGTACGAGCAGTACTTC.

As for this clonotype: A clone one base away is much larger, so this may be a read error. This chain connects TRBV5-6 to TRBJ2-1, with D possibly matching TRBD1 (5 bases). The CDR3 loop spans 14 amino acids. In germline, CDR1 is SGHDT, CDR2 YYEEEE. The CDR3 DNA follows: TGTGCCAGCGGCTTGATTCGTCTGCAGGGTGAGCAGTTCTTC. It encodes CASGLIRLQGEQFF. The full variable domain, completed using reference TRBV5-6 and TRBJ2-1, is DAGVTQSPTHLIKTRGQQVTLRCSPKSGHDTVSWYQQALGQGPQFIFQYYEEEERQRGNFPDRFSGHQFPNYSSELNVNALLLGDSALYLCASGLIRLQGEQFFGPGTRLTVL.

This clonotype was seen a few times. The genes are TRBV29-1 and TRBJ1-5; TRBD1 agrees at 12 bases. This CDR3 spans 15 amino acids. The trim removed 4 bases at V and 5 bases at J, leaving 6 bases unmatched. Germline V CDR1 and CDR2: SQVTM, ANQGSEA. In DNA, the CDR3 is TGCAGCGTTGTTCTGGGACAGGGGGCCCATCAGCCCCAGCATTTT. It is translated as CSVVLGQGAHQPQHF.

The chain couples TRBV9 to TRBJ2-6; D may be TRBD2 (6 bases). Trimming pared 2 bases from V and 1 base from J, leaving 10 bases between. Germline assignment: CDR1 SGDLS and CDR2 YYNGEE. CDR3 length: 16 residues. The CDR3 spells CASSVYGGSGANVLTF. The CDR3 coding sequence is TGTGCCAGCAGCGTGTATGGAGGGTCTGGGGCCAACGTCCTGACTTTC.

This clonotype was observed a few times. CDR3 in amino acids: CSAHQGGLKEQYF. In DNA, the CDR3 is TGCAGTGCTCATCAGGGGGGCTTGAAAGAGCAGTACTTC. The chain recombines TRBV20-1 with TRBJ2-7; D possibly corresponds to TRBD1 (7 bases). V dropped 5 bases and J dropped 7 bases, with 18 bases sitting between them. The CDR3 spans 13 residues. Germline assignment: CDR1 DFQATT and CDR2 SNEGSKA (reference sequence).

This clonotype came up many times. The chain uses TRBV10-3 and TRBJ1-1; D unresolved. The CDR3 consists of 13 residues. V was cut by 6 bases and J by 5 bases, with 13 bases left in between. The germline V gene encodes CDR1 ENHRY and CDR2 SYGVKD. The CDR3 region is CAIRDPLITEAFF. For the CDR3, the DNA is TGTGCCATCAGAGACCCCTTGATTACTGAAGCTTTCTTT.

Turning to this clonotype: The junction shows a germline mismatch at one end, possibly a read error. This rearrangement joins TRBV7-2 to TRBJ2-2; D may be TRBD2 (6 bases). CDR3 length: 16 residues. Germline-derived CDR1 and CDR2 are SGHTA and FQGNSA. The CDR3 reads CASSLVGTRNTGERFF. CDR3 DNA: TGTGCCAGCAGCTTAGTTGGGACTCGCAACACCGGGGAGCGGTTTTTT.

This clonotype was seen many times. The chain has TRBV20-1 and TRBJ2-5; possible D gene TRBD1, 5 bases. CDR3 size: 13 residues. Germline loops: CDR1 DFQATT, CDR2 SNEGSKA (reference sequence). CDR3 in DNA: TGCAGCCCTGGAGACAGCGCTAAAGAGACCCAGTACTTC. Translating it yields CSPGDSAKETQYF.

On this clonotype: The CDR3 carries no conserved terminal phenylalanine or tryptophan, so it likely arises from a read error. CDR3 nucleotides: TGCGCCAGCAGCCCAAGCTCTGGGGCCAACGTCCTGACTTGC. Protein sequence: CASSPSSGANVLTC. V and J are TRBV5-1 and TRBJ2-6; D ambiguous. Trimming pared 4 bases from V and 0 bases from J, leaving 5 bases between. The CDR3 consists of 14 residues. Germline assignment: CDR1 SGHRS and CDR2 YFSETQ.

This chain links TRBV5-1 with TRBJ1-6, with 7 bases matching TRBD1. The CDR3 is 14 amino acids. V gave up 6 bases and J gave up 7 bases; unmatched junction bases: 7. From germline, CDR1 is SGHRS and CDR2 YFSETQ. In DNA form, the CDR3 reads TGCGCCAGCAAGGTGGGACAGCCAAATTCACCCCTCCACTTT. It codes for CASKVGQPNSPLHF.

There are many counts of this clonotype. This chain links TRBV7-2 with TRBJ2-3; D gene uncertain. The CDR3 extends over 15 amino acids. V lost 7 bases and J lost 0, with 14 bases in between. CDR1 is SGHTA, CDR2 FQGNSA, per germline. The CDR3 protein is CASKEGRVSTDTQYF. CDR3 nucleotides: TGTGCCAGCAAGGAAGGTCGGGTTAGCACAGATACGCAGTATTTT.

This clonotype showed up many times. This chain connects TRBV6-5 to TRBJ2-7, with D possibly matching TRBD1 (6 bases). V dropped 4 bases and J dropped 3 bases, with 13 bases sitting between them. CDR1 is MNHEY, CDR2 SVGAGI, per germline. There are 14 residues in the CDR3. The CDR3 spells CASSSRDTGYEQYF. In nucleotides, the CDR3 is TGTGCCAGCAGTTCGAGGGACACTGGCTACGAGCAGTACTTC.

This clonotype has only one observation. A much larger clonotype is one base distant, so this may be a read error. The chain combines TRBV29-1 with TRBJ2-7; 8 positions match TRBD1. The germline gives CDR1 SQVTM, CDR2 ANQGSEA. The CDR3 contains 12 residues. Here the CDR3 DNA reads TGCAGCGTTCGGACAGGGAGTGAGGAGCGGTACTTC. Amino acid sequence: CSVRTGSEERYF.

In the case of this clonotype: It may be a read error: a sequence one base away is much more abundant. The J gene is TRBJ2-1, the V gene TRBV20-1; D is possibly TRBD2 (6 bases). Germline CDR1 and CDR2: DFQATT and SNEGSKA (reference sequence). The V end was cut by 5 bases, the J end by 2 bases, with 16 bases between. This CDR3 comprises 15 residues. CDR3 nucleotide sequence: TGCAGTGCTGCAAACCCTGGCGGGGCCTACAATGAGCAGTTCTTC. Encoded protein: CSAANPGGAYNEQFF.

This clonotype was observed a few times. This rearrangement joins TRBV5-6 to TRBJ2-2, with D possibly matching TRBD1 (5 bases). Trimming shortened V by 0 bases and J by 4 bases, and 13 bases separated the two germline ends. Germline values: CDR1 SGHDT, CDR2 YYEEEE. The CDR3 loop spans 16 amino acids. As DNA, the CDR3 is TGTGCCAGCAGCTTGGCCTCATACAGGACCACCGGGGAGCTGTTTTTT. This translates into CASSLASYRTTGELFF. Full variable domain (outside the CDR3, taken from reference TRBV5-6 and TRBJ2-2): DAGVTQSPTHLIKTRGQQVTLRCSPKSGHDTVSWYQQALGQGPQFIFQYYEEEERQRGNFPDRFSGHQFPNYSSELNVNALLLGDSALYLCASSLASYRTTGELFFGEGSRLTVL.

The CDR3 nucleotides read TGTGCCAGCAGTGGTGGAGCGGCCAACGTCCTGACTTTC. Protein product: CASSGGAANVLTF. The chain recombines TRBV25-1 with TRBJ2-6, with D uncertain. V lost 4 bases and J lost 6, with 7 bases in between. CDR3 length equals 13 residues. Germline V lookup: CDR1 MGHDK, CDR2 SYGVNS.

This chain connects TRBV20-1 to TRBJ1-2, with 7 bases that match TRBD1. The CDR3 runs to 12 residues. The J segment lost 7 bases and the V segment lost 3 bases, leaving 5 bases of the junction unmatched. CDR1 is DFQATT and CDR2 is SNEGSKA in the germline V gene (reference sequence). This chain's CDR3 is CSASLQGIGYTF. CDR3 coding DNA: TGCAGTGCTAGTCTACAGGGGATTGGCTACACCTTC.

This sequence joins TRBV14 and TRBJ2-4, with D possibly matching TRBD1 (6 bases). V gave up 3 bases and J gave up 13 bases, with 25 bases separating them. There are 16 residues in the CDR3. Germline assignment: CDR1 SGHDN and CDR2 FVKESK. CDR3 region: CASSHMCRTAVTRQYF. CDR3 nucleotides: TGTGCCAGCAGCCATATGTGTAGGACAGCGGTTACGAGGCAGTACTTC.

The V gene is TRBV9, the J gene TRBJ2-3; D is unclear. CDR1 SGDLS and CDR2 YYNGEE come from the germline V gene. This CDR3 has 15 residues. The V end lost 0 bases, the J end lost 5 bases, and 13 bases lay between the germline ends. The CDR3 nucleotides are TGTGCCAGCAGCGTAGGTGTAAGGCCGTTAGATACGCAGTATTTT. Its translation: CASSVGVRPLDTQYF.

V usage is TRBV5-1 and J usage is TRBJ2-1; 12 nucleotides agree with TRBD1. V was clipped by 4 bases and J by 8 bases; unmatched bases: 7. Germline values: CDR1 SGHRS, CDR2 YFSETQ. The CDR3 is made up of 15 amino acids. CDR3: CASSPGQGAFYEQFF. Written as DNA, the CDR3 is TGCGCCAGCAGCCCGGGACAGGGGGCTTTCTATGAGCAGTTCTTC.